These 17 T cell receptor beta chains came from one sample sequenced in a study of T cells expressing NK-cell markers (TCRdb year 2020). The protocol used for the library was 5' RACE. Sequencer: Illumina HiSeq 2000. Once TCRdb had reprocessed the reads, it stored one entry per CDR3 protein sequence and supplied no DNA. This sample's clone table shows 150,000 to 180,000 distinct CDR3 sequences. The ten largest make up 37% of the sample. The sample consisted of blood T cells: a sorted CD56 or NKG2C T cell subset, CD4+ or CD8+ T cells, or bulk PBMC T cells (not recorded which). The receptors shown here come from a woman aged 45 to 65 in good health. Donor details come from another sample of the same person, matched by shared clones.

The V gene is TRBV7-9, the J gene TRBJ2-7. Germline lookup yields CDR1 SEHNR and CDR2 FQNEAQ (reference sequence). This CDR3 is 20 amino acids long. CDR3: CASSLFSRRSVGGGSYEQYF.

V and J are TRBV7-9 and TRBJ2-5. Germline V gene sequence: CDR1 SEHNR, CDR2 FQNEAQ (reference sequence). The CDR3 covers 14 residues. The CDR3 is CASSLSQSQETQYF.

The rearrangement joins TRBV20-1 to TRBJ2-7. CDR1 and CDR2 from the germline V gene are DFQATT and SNEGSKA (reference sequence). The CDR3 length is 12 residues. CDR3 sequence reads: CSASDTDYEQYF.

The chain uses TRBV10-3 and TRBJ2-7. Germline values: CDR1 ENHRY, CDR2 SYGVKD. This CDR3 is built from 13 residues. This CDR3 reads CAISAPISYEQYF.

The chain has TRBV12-3 or TRBV12-4 and TRBJ2-2. CDR3 size: 14 residues. The CDR3 sequence: CASSLVDFAGELFF.

This rearrangement joins TRBV30 to TRBJ2-1. The CDR3 has 14 residues. The V gene's germline CDR1 is GTSNPN and CDR2 SVGIG (reference sequence). CDR3: CAWSDPDFYNEQFF.

The chain combines TRBV7-6 with TRBJ2-2; there is no DNA to check the TCRdb D call of TRBD1. Germline CDR1 SGHVS, CDR2 FNYEAQ. CDR3 length: 12 amino acids. The CDR3 spells CASSPLNGELFF.

The chain links TRBV12-3 or TRBV12-4 to TRBJ2-3. The CDR3 runs to 12 residues. CDR3 amino acids: CASSPSSYTQYF.

The chain couples TRBV2 to TRBJ2-3; TCRdb proposes TRBD2, but this gene call is untestable without DNA. Germline loops: CDR1 SNHLY, CDR2 FYNNEI. This CDR3 is 13 amino acids long. CDR3 sequence reads: CASGRGGRDTQYF.

The chain has TRBV5-1 and TRBJ2-7; TCRdb lists TRBD2, though no DNA is available to test this call. The CDR3 has 16 amino acids. Germline CDR1 and CDR2: SGHRS and YFSETQ. The CDR3 region is CASSSPHLSGSYEQYF.

This chain joins TRBV4-1 and TRBJ2-1; the TCRdb call, TRBD1, lacks DNA for checking. The germline gives CDR1 MGHRA, CDR2 YSYEKL. This CDR3 contains 15 residues. CDR3 protein: CASSHGAAGEDEQFF.

The chain joins TRBV20-1 to TRBJ2-1; with no DNA, the TCRdb D assignment of TRBD1 cannot be verified. There are 14 residues in the CDR3. The germline CDR1 and CDR2 sequences are DFQATT and SNEGSKA (reference sequence). Here the CDR3 reads CSARGGGLHNEQFF.

V is TRBV10-2 and J is TRBJ2-1; TCRdb reports TRBD2, a call that lacks DNA to check it against. Germline V gene lookup returns CDR1 WSHSY and CDR2 SAAADI. The length of the CDR3 is 13 residues. The CDR3 sequence: CASRVGPQEEQFF.

This chain joins TRBV6-5 and TRBJ2-6; TCRdb's D gene call, TRBD1, goes unchecked for lack of DNA. The germline gives CDR1 MNHEY, CDR2 SVGAGI. The CDR3 spans 15 residues. CDR3 region: CASSPGGSGANVLTF.

The genes are TRBV4-1 and TRBJ2-1; TCRdb lists TRBD1, though no DNA is available to test this call. This CDR3 comprises 13 residues. Germline-derived CDR1 and CDR2 are MGHRA and YSYEKL. The CDR3 reads CASREAGGNEQFF.

The chain employs TRBV25-1 and TRBJ2-5; there is no DNA to check the TCRdb D call of TRBD1. The length of the CDR3 is 12 residues. The germline CDR1 and CDR2 sequences are MGHDK and SYGVNS. The CDR3: CASSPGQETQYF.

CDR3 residues: CASSPLRGTYYNEQFF. This chain connects TRBV4-2 to TRBJ2-1; the TCRdb D gene call, TRBD1, has no DNA to confirm it. The CDR3 has 16 amino acids. Germline-derived CDR1 and CDR2 are LGHNA and YNFKEQ.